The 9 T cell receptor beta chains in this list originate from one sample, sequenced in a study of T cells after yellow fever vaccination. MiXCR was run by TCRdb on the 5' RACE reads, yielding one entry per CDR3 protein. The sample records roughly 48,000 distinct CDR3 sequences, 6.5% to 8.5% being singletons. The sequenced sample was CD8+ T cells not binding an NS4B(214-222) dextramer, sorted from PBMCs, obtained roughly 46 days after the first yellow fever vaccination. Every receptor here comes from a man aged 18 to 35 who received the YFV17D yellow fever vaccine.

This clonotype was counted many times. This chain uses TRBV4-1 with TRBJ2-1; possible D gene TRBD1, 6 bases. V lost 4 bases and J lost 7, with 17 bases in between. This CDR3 spans 15 amino acids. The germline V gene has CDR1 MGHRA and CDR2 YSYEKL. Written as DNA, the CDR3 is TGCGCCAGCAGCCCTACTGGGGGCCCGATGAATGAGCAGTTCTTC. It encodes CASSPTGGPMNEQFF.

A few counts support this clonotype. The chain carries TRBV20-1 and TRBJ1-1, with 10 bases aligning to TRBD1. Trimming at V came to 3 bases and at J to 3 bases, leaving 7 bases not matched to a gene. CDR1 is DFQATT and CDR2 is SNEGSKA in the germline V gene (reference sequence). The CDR3 contains 15 residues. CDR3 sequence reads: CSASPTGGRDTEAFF. The CDR3 DNA sequence: TGCAGTGCTAGCCCGACAGGGGGCCGGGACACTGAAGCTTTCTTT.

This clonotype was seen repeatedly, ten times or more. This chain connects TRBV7-2 to TRBJ2-7; D might be TRBD1 (6 bases). The CDR3 length is 13 residues. CDR1 and CDR2 (germline): SGHTA, FQGNSA. V was trimmed by 10 bases and J by 0 bases, leaving 13 bases between them. CDR3 coding DNA: TGTGCCACACGACAGGAGCCCTCCTACGAGCAGTACTTC. Amino acid sequence: CATRQEPSYEQYF.

This clonotype came up a few times. The chain has TRBV6-2 or TRBV6-3 and TRBJ2-1; D uncertain. V was cut by 2 bases and J by 0 bases, with 8 bases left in between. The CDR3 is made up of 15 amino acids. Germline loops: CDR1 MNHEY, CDR2 SVGEGT. DNA of the CDR3: TGTGCCAGCAGTTACAAGGCAAACTCCTACAATGAGCAGTTCTTC. This sequence encodes CASSYKANSYNEQFF.

This clonotype has just a few counts. A junction boundary mismatches the germline segment, possibly from a read error. The V call is TRBV7-7, the J call TRBJ2-1, with D possibly being TRBD2 (6 bases). From germline, CDR1 is SSHAT and CDR2 FNYEAQ (reference sequence). This CDR3 region has 17 residues. CDR3 coding DNA: TGTGCTAGCAGCTTAGAACCGGGACTCCCCTCCTACAATGAGCAGTTCTTC. Its translation is CASSLEPGLPSYNEQFF.

This clonotype has a count of ten or more. V usage is TRBV12-3 or TRBV12-4 and J usage is TRBJ2-5; 9 bases match TRBD1. The CDR3 spans 14 residues. After removal of 6 bases from V and 3 bases from J, the junction contained 5 bases not matched to a gene. CDR3 residues: CASSLQGAEETQYF. CDR3 in DNA: TGTGCCAGCAGCCTACAGGGGGCTGAAGAGACCCAGTACTTC.

The chain links TRBV6-5 to TRBJ2-3; 7 bases fit TRBD2. Trimming removed 3 bases from V and 0 bases from J; junction bases left unmatched: 6. The CDR3 contains 16 residues. Germline CDR1 reads MNHEY; CDR2 reads SVGAGI. CDR3 in DNA: TGTGCCAGCAGTTATAACCCGGGGGGTAGCACAGATACGCAGTATTTT. Amino acids: CASSYNPGGSTDTQYF.

This clonotype was seen at least ten times. CDR3 residues: CSVGTGPDEQYF. The CDR3 DNA sequence: TGCAGCGTTGGGACAGGGCCCGACGAGCAGTACTTC. This chain joins TRBV29-1 and TRBJ2-7; 8 bases line up with TRBD1. CDR1 SQVTM and CDR2 ANQGSEA come from the germline V gene. V lost 4 bases, J lost 5 bases, and 4 bases stayed unmatched. There are 12 residues in the CDR3.

This clonotype was picked up a small number of times. The chain links TRBV5-4 to TRBJ2-5, with D tentatively TRBD2 (5 bases). Germline values: CDR1 SGHNT, CDR2 YYREEE (reference sequence). V lost 4 bases and J lost 5, with 21 bases in between. This CDR3 comprises 16 residues. CDR3 in amino acids: CASSPYSRPREETQYF. The CDR3 nucleotides read TGTGCCAGCAGCCCCTACTCCCGACCTAGGGAGGAGACCCAGTACTTC.